The text below deals with one TCR beta chain. Its matching antigen is unknown. This sample was included in a study of regulatory T cells in long-lasting Graves disease. Overall study findings and caveats: Tissue studied was limited to peripheral blood, excluding thyroid tissue. Authors noted too few samples as a limitation.

Building of the TCR beta libraries involved iRepertoire HTBI primers and Arm-PCR of CDR3 regions. MiXCR, run by TCRdb on the multiplex PCR reads, gives a single entry per CDR3 protein. The table lists 350,000 to 450,000 distinct CDR3 sequences, about a fifth of them singletons. Documented time point: persistent/refractory GD, antithyroid drugs over 5 years with positive TRAb. PBMCs were the source of the RNA used for TCR sequencing. With V trimmed by 4 bases and J by 9 bases, 9 bases remained unmatched. CDR3 size: 14 residues. Germline CDR1 reads SGHRS; CDR2 reads YFSETQ. The V gene is TRBV5-1, the J gene TRBJ1-3; 8 nucleotides align to TRBD1. The sequencing used peripheral blood mononuclear cells (PBMCs), collected when the disease was refractory, from a patient treated with antithyroid drugs. The receptor was derived from a female donor with Graves disease. The CDR3 sequence: CASSPRDRRATIYF. In DNA, the CDR3 is TGCGCCAGCAGCCCCCGGGACAGGCGGGCCACCATATATTTT.